This T cell receptor beta chain came from a study of control samples from healthy donors and cancer patients. TCRdb's table, derived via immunoSEQ multiplex PCR, lists solely in-frame clones and lacks some. The data show approximately 12,000 clones, around 94% seen once. The source is a man aged 65 to 85 with head and neck cancer. The source material was PBMCs.

For the CDR3, the DNA is TGTGCCAGCAGCCCAGGGGTTGAGCAGTACTTC. This sequence encodes CASSPGVEQYF. This rearrangement joins TRBV7-6 to TRBJ2-7; a possible D gene is TRBD1 (6 bases). Germline CDR1 is SGHVS and CDR2 is FNYEAQ. The CDR3 has 11 amino acids. Trimming took 5 bases from V and 7 from J, leaving 9 bases between them.